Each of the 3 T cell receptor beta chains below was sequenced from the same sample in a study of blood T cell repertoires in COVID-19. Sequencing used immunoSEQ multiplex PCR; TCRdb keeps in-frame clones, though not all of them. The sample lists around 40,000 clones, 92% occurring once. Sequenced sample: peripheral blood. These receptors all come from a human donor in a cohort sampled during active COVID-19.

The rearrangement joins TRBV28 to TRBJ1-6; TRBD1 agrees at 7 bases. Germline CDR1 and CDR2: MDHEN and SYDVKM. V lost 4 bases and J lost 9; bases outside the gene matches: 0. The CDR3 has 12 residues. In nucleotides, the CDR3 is TGTGCCAGCAGTTCAGGGGGTTCACCCCTCCACTTT. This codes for CASSSGGSPLHF.

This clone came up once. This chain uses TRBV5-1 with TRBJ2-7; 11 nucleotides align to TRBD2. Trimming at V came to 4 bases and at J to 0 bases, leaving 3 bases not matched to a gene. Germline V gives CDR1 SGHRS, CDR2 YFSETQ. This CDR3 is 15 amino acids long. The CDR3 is CASSVLAGVSYEQYF. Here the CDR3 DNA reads TGCGCCAGCAGCGTACTAGCGGGAGTCTCCTACGAGCAGTACTTC.

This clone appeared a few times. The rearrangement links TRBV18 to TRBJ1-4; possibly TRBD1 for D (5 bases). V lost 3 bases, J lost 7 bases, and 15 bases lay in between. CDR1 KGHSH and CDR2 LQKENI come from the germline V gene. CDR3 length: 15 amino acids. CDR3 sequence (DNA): TGTGCCAGCTCACCGAACCAGGGTAATACTGAAAAACTGTTTTTT. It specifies CASSPNQGNTEKLFF.